This TCR beta chain was sequenced in a study of blood T cells in healthy people across ages. In this sample, this clonotype turned up a few times. Antigen specificity is unknown. J was trimmed by 3 bases and V by 4 bases; bases with no gene match: 5. The CDR3 has 14 residues. The germline V gene has CDR1 SGHTA and CDR2 FQGNSA. Whole-study results and caveats: Because donor CMV status was unknown, expanded clonotype changes were possibly confounded. Long-lived and aged donors differed, with more naive CD4+ cells and higher diversity in the long-lived.

Next came a second PCR, run for about 6 to 12 cycles, which used a sample-barcoded 5' primer along with a J-beta primer mix. Each cDNA molecule, via a template-switch adaptor with 12 random nucleotides, was tagged. Via MiXCR, TCRdb re-called the 5' RACE reads, giving one row per CDR3 protein. The table records 1,800,000 or so distinct CDR3 sequences, about two fifths of them present only once. The sequence came from a human donor in good health. The gene calls are TRBV7-2 and TRBJ1-2; 7 bases map to TRBD1. The sequencing sample was made of blood. CDR3 amino acids: CASSSVQGYYGYTF. In DNA, the CDR3 is TGTGCCAGCAGCTCCGTACAGGGGTACTATGGCTACACCTTC.